This TCR beta chain was obtained from a study of monozygotic twins with inflammatory bowel disease. A remark on this clonotype: Its target is not known.

The template switching step added UMIs that contained a 6-nucleotide sample barcode. Amplification of TCRalpha and TCRbeta cDNA involved two nested PCRs that ran for approximately 17 and 9 cycles. TCRdb re-analyzed the 5' RACE reads; it lists each CDR3 protein once, without DNA. The sample data list about 150,000 distinct CDR3 sequences. The CDR3 is made up of 14 amino acids. CDR1 and CDR2 (germline): LNHDA, SQIVND (reference sequence). Whole-study results and caveats: IBD patients shared fewer clonotypes with others than healthy twins, especially with disease activity. Since immunosuppressive treatments differed, patient repertoires may have gained added variability.

The source of this sequence is a human donor with ulcerative colitis or Crohn's disease, or a healthy co-twin of an affected twin (not recorded which). The V call is TRBV19, the J call TRBJ1-5. The sample was blood. The CDR3 protein is CASSPRHANQPQHF.